This T cell receptor (beta chain) was recorded in a study of blood T cell repertoires in COVID-19. The authors' processing: Reference gene primer amplification gave nucleated cell count estimates. Clones were read by immunoSEQ multiplex PCR, and TCRdb kept only the in-frame ones, dropping some. The DNA gave D and trimming, while V, J and clone size come from that table. In the table there are under 85,000 clones, under 80% of which are singletons. The clonotype originates from a woman older than 75 with active or convalescent COVID-19. Sequences were obtained from peripheral blood.

CDR3 loop: CASSLASSPLHF. The CDR3 bases are TGTGCCAGCAGCTTAGCTAGTTCACCCCTCCACTTT. The chain is built from TRBV7-9 and TRBJ1-6; D not resolved. The CDR3 covers 12 residues. Germline values: CDR1 SEHNR, CDR2 FQNEAQ (reference sequence). V was shortened by 0 bases and J by 9 bases, with 3 bases between the two germline ends.